The 20 T cell receptor beta chains given below trace back to one sample, sequenced in a study of blood T cell repertoires in COVID-19. The protocol was immunoSEQ multiplex PCR, while the TCRdb copy is restricted to in-frame clones and leaves out a portion. The table includes approximately 150,000 clones, almost 85% detected once. Material for sequencing was peripheral blood. All receptors come from a woman at least 80 years old with COVID-19, enrolled during active disease.

The CDR3 region is CASSRLGLAGGNEQFF. CDR3 nucleotides: TGTGCCAGCAGCCGCCTGGGACTAGCGGGAGGCAATGAGCAGTTCTTC. The rearrangement joins TRBV7-2 to TRBJ2-1, with 15 bases aligning to TRBD2. Losses at the gene ends were 5 bases for V and 6 bases for J; bases not matched to a gene: 5. This CDR3 is 16 amino acids long. Germline values: CDR1 SGHTA, CDR2 FQGNSA.

The rearrangement joins TRBV30 to TRBJ1-1; 10 bases match TRBD1. Per germline, CDR1 GTSNPN and CDR2 SVGIG (reference sequence). The CDR3 sequence is 13 residues long. V dropped 8 bases and J dropped 1; count of bases not matched to a gene: 4. The chain's CDR3 is CARRTGGNTEAFF. As DNA, the CDR3 is TGTGCCCGCCGGACAGGGGGGAACACTGAAGCTTTCTTT.

V gene TRBV11-2 combines with J gene TRBJ2-7, with D possibly being TRBD2 (6 bases). Looked up from germline, CDR1 is SGHAT and CDR2 is FQNNGV. The CDR3 totals 14 residues. V lost 6 bases and J lost 0, with 12 bases in between. The CDR3 region has the DNA TGTGCCAGCAGTCGGGCTAGCGCCTCCTACGAGCAGTACTTC. Its translation is CASSRASASYEQYF.

The chain has TRBV2 and TRBJ2-5, with 12 bases that match TRBD1. This CDR3 is built from 14 residues. With V trimmed by 7 bases and J by 5 bases, 5 bases remained unmatched. CDR1 is SNHLY, CDR2 FYNNEI, per germline. The CDR3 is CASITGTGGETQYF. The CDR3 region has the DNA TGTGCCAGCATAACCGGGACAGGGGGCGAGACCCAGTACTTC.

This clone came up a few times. The chain employs TRBV10-1 and TRBJ2-2; 10 bases map to TRBD2. The length of the CDR3 is 15 residues. Trimming took 4 bases from V and 4 from J; bases not matched to a gene: 3. Germline values: CDR1 WNHNN, CDR2 SYGVQD (reference sequence). The CDR3 region has the DNA TGCGCCAGCAGTGCCGGGACTAGCGCCACCGGGGAGCTGTTTTTT. This codes for CASSAGTSATGELFF.

The J gene is TRBJ1-6, the V gene TRBV9; D is ambiguous. V was cut by 4 bases and J by 10 bases, with 12 bases left in between. CDR1 SGDLS and CDR2 YYNGEE come from the germline V gene. The CDR3 is 13 residues long. CDR3 in amino acids: CASSRPGGSPLHF. Written as DNA, the CDR3 is TGTGCCAGCAGCAGACCAGGAGGGTCACCCCTCCACTTT.

This clone is a singleton in its sample. The genes are TRBV9 and TRBJ1-4, with 9 bases aligning to TRBD1. The germline gives CDR1 SGDLS, CDR2 YYNGEE. The CDR3 runs to 14 residues. V dropped 6 bases and J dropped 4; count of bases not matched to a gene: 4. The chain's CDR3 is CASNTGGVNEKLFF. The CDR3 region has the DNA TGTGCCAGCAACACAGGGGGCGTTAATGAAAAACTGTTTTTT.

The V call is TRBV5-6, the J call TRBJ1-4, with 7 positions matching TRBD1. The CDR3 is made up of 15 amino acids. Germline CDR1 SGHDT, CDR2 YYEEEE. Losses at the gene ends were 4 bases for V and 4 bases for J; bases not matched to a gene: 7. CDR3 sequence: CASSPRGQLNEKLFF. As DNA, the CDR3 is TGTGCCAGCAGCCCTAGGGGACAGCTTAATGAAAAACTGTTTTTT.

CDR3 in amino acids: CASSRGGQGTTEAFF. As DNA, the CDR3 is TGTGCCAGCAGCCGGGGGGGACAGGGAACCACTGAAGCTTTCTTT. This sequence joins TRBV5-5 and TRBJ1-1; 9 positions match TRBD1. The trim removed 4 bases at V and 4 bases at J, leaving 8 bases unmatched. CDR3 size: 15 residues. CDR1 and CDR2 (germline): SGHKS, YYEKEE (reference sequence).

The chain employs TRBV12-3 or TRBV12-4 and TRBJ2-7; D perhaps matches TRBD2 (6 bases). The CDR3 consists of 11 residues. V lost 4 bases, J lost 6 bases, and 7 bases lay in between. The CDR3 DNA reads TGTGCCAGCAGTTCCGGGGGCGAGCAGTACTTC. It specifies CASSSGGEQYF.

This sequence joins TRBV28 and TRBJ2-2; D might be TRBD2 (6 bases). V was trimmed by 1 base and J by 4 bases, leaving 16 bases between them. CDR3 length equals 17 residues. Germline CDR1 MDHEN, CDR2 SYDVKM. The CDR3 region has the DNA TGTGCCAGCAGTTTATACATGGGTAGCGGTCTCACCGGGGAGCTGTTTTTT. Protein sequence: CASSLYMGSGLTGELFF.

The chain is built from TRBV2 and TRBJ1-1; possible D gene TRBD1, 5 bases. Germline CDR1 reads SNHLY; CDR2 reads FYNNEI. This CDR3 is built from 14 residues. Deletions cut 3 bases from V and 1 base from J, with 9 bases between. CDR3: CASSDWGGNTEAFF. CDR3 DNA sequence: TGTGCCAGCAGTGATTGGGGCGGGAACACTGAAGCTTTCTTT.

The chain uses TRBV19 and TRBJ1-5, with 12 positions matching TRBD1. V dropped 3 bases and J dropped 7; count of bases not matched to a gene: 7. Germline V CDR1 and CDR2: LNHDA, SQIVND (reference sequence). CDR3 length: 16 residues. Written as DNA, the CDR3 is TGTGCCAGTAGTATTCCGGGACAGGGGGCGAGGCAGCCCCAGCATTTT. Amino acids: CASSIPGQGARQPQHF.

This clone was seen more than once but under ten times. The chain joins TRBV20-1 to TRBJ1-2; 10 bases map to TRBD1. Germline CDR1 DFQATT, CDR2 SNEGSKA (reference sequence). V was pared by 3 bases and J by 5 bases, with 3 bases of the junction left unmatched. CDR3 size: 13 residues. The CDR3 DNA reads TGCAGTGCTAGTGCGGACAGGGGGTATGGCTACACCTTC. Its translation is CSASADRGYGYTF.

The V gene is TRBV29-1, the J gene TRBJ1-4; 11 bases are a match to TRBD1. The ends lost 5 bases at V and 8 bases at J; junction bases unmatched: 7. This CDR3 has 14 amino acids. CDR1 and CDR2 from the germline V gene are SQVTM and ANQGSEA. CDR3 in DNA: TGCAGCGTTTTATCCGGGACAGGGGGGGAAAAACTGTTTTTT. This sequence encodes CSVLSGTGGEKLFF.

The J gene is TRBJ2-1, the V gene TRBV5-6, with 8 bases matching TRBD2. Trimming cost V 1 base and J 0 bases; bases outside gene matches: 3. Germline lookup yields CDR1 SGHDT and CDR2 YYEEEE. CDR3 length: 16 residues. The CDR3 region has the DNA TGTGCCAGCAGCTTGACTAGCGGCTTCTCCTACAATGAGCAGTTCTTC. Its translation: CASSLTSGFSYNEQFF.

The gene calls are TRBV7-9 and TRBJ2-2, with D unclear. The CDR3 length is 14 residues. Germline V gene sequence: CDR1 SEHNR, CDR2 FQNEAQ (reference sequence). Trimming cost V 3 bases and J 2 bases, with 7 bases left between them. CDR3 loop: CASSLTQNTGELFF. The CDR3 coding sequence is TGTGCCAGCAGCTTGACTCAAAACACCGGGGAGCTGTTTTTT. Full variable domain (remainder filled in from reference TRBV7-9 and TRBJ2-2): DTGVSQNPRHKITKRGQNVTFRCDPISEHNRLYWYRQTLGQGPEFLTYFQNEAQLEKSRLLSDRFSAERPKGSFSTLEIQRTEQGDSAMYLCASSLTQNTGELFFGEGSRLTVL.

The genes are TRBV30 and TRBJ1-2; 8 nucleotides agree with TRBD1. CDR1 and CDR2 (germline): GTSNPN, SVGIG (reference sequence). Trimming took 2 bases from V and 3 from J; bases not matched to a gene: 8. The CDR3 is 15 residues long. In nucleotides, the CDR3 is TGTGCCTGGAGTCCCTTACAGGGGGTGGACTATGGCTACACCTTC. It yields the protein CAWSPLQGVDYGYTF.

V and J are TRBV5-1 and TRBJ2-4, with a possible D match to TRBD2 (6 bases). CDR1 is SGHRS and CDR2 is YFSETQ in the germline V gene. The V gene lost 0 bases and the J gene lost 9 bases, with 19 bases spanning the gap. This CDR3 is built from 16 residues. The CDR3 loop is CASSLEPLGGSSIQYF. Written as DNA, the CDR3 is TGCGCCAGCAGCTTGGAACCGTTGGGGGGATCTTCCATTCAGTACTTC.

The CDR3 sequence is CATSSLTGGGNTIYF. The CDR3 region has the DNA TGTGCCACCAGCAGTCTGACAGGGGGCGGAAACACCATATATTTT. V and J are TRBV15 and TRBJ1-3; 10 bases fit TRBD1. The V gene's germline CDR1 is LNHNV and CDR2 YYDKDF (reference sequence). V shed 3 bases, J shed 4 bases, and the junction held 3 bases outside the gene matches. The length of the CDR3 is 15 residues.